This entry describes one TCR beta chain. Its antigen is as yet unknown. Germline is not matched at one junction end, which may reflect a read error. This specimen belongs to a study of shared clonotypes between healthy human individuals. Study overall: The donors, a couple of women and three men, were aged 18 to 49.

The split of CD4+ cells yielded CD45RA+ naive and CD45RA-negative memory subsets. This was a deep-level run. The repertoire was sequenced with immunoSEQ multiplex PCR; TCRdb's copy has only in-frame clones and lacks some. Here the sample spans approximately 2.5 million clones, 90% to 95% being singletons. The CDR3 loop spans 11 amino acids. Germline V lookup: CDR1 SSHAT, CDR2 FNYEAQ (reference sequence). Points from the study as a whole: Larger richness was generally estimated for naive than memory subsets.

This sequence originates from a man younger than 30 in good health. This rearrangement joins TRBV7-7 to TRBJ2-5, with no clear D. The sequenced sample was naive CD4+ T cells sorted from blood. Noted subset: CD45RA+ positively selected. This CDR3 reads CASSPQETQYF. In DNA form, the CDR3 reads TGTGCTAGCAGCCCACAAGAGACCCAGTACTTC.